What follows describes a single TCR beta chain. Original analysis: Reference gene primer amplification gave nucleated cell count estimates. Sequencing was performed with immunoSEQ multiplex PCR; in TCRdb, only in-frame clones are kept and a portion is missing. V and J calls and clone size come straight from that table; D and trimming were deduced from the DNA. The sample lists 200,000 or so clones; approximately 79% were seen once. CDR3 size: 12 residues. V gave up 0 bases and J gave up 5 bases, with 4 bases separating them. Per germline, CDR1 LNHNV and CDR2 YYDKDF (reference sequence). This specimen belongs to a study of blood T cell repertoires in COVID-19. About the study: The United States, Italy and Spain were the sources of the acute and convalescent COVID-19 samples. PBMCs, B-cell-depleted T cells, or T cells were the source of the cDNA or gDNA that made up the material.

The V gene is TRBV15, the J gene TRBJ2-5; no firm D call. The source of this sequence is a man aged 60 to 75 with active or convalescent COVID-19. The sample taken for sequencing was peripheral blood. The CDR3 here is CATSRDMETQYF. In DNA form, the CDR3 reads TGTGCCACCAGCAGAGATATGGAGACCCAGTACTTC.